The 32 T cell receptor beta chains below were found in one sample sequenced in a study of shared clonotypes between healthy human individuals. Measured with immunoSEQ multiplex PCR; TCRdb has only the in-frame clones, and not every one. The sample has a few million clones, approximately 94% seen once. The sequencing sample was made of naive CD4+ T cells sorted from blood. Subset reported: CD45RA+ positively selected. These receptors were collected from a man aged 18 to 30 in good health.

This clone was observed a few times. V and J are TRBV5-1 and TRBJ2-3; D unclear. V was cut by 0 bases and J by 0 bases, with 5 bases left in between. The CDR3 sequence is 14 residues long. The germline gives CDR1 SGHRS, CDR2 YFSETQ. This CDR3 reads CASSLDSSTDTQYF. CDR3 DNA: TGCGCCAGCAGCTTGGACAGTAGCACAGATACGCAGTATTTT. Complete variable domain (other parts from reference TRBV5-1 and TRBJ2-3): KAGVTQTPRYLIKTRGQQVTLSCSPISGHRSVSWYQQTPGQGLQFLFEYFSETQRNKGNFPGRFSGRQFSNSRSEMNVSTLELGDSALYLCASSLDSSTDTQYFGPGTRLTVL.

The CDR3 DNA reads as TGTGCCAGTAGTTCCGTGCCCGATGAGCAGTTCTTC. Amino acids: CASSSVPDEQFF. V usage is TRBV19 and J usage is TRBJ2-1; D is unresolved. The CDR3 totals 12 residues. Trimming removed 5 bases from V and 8 bases from J, with 10 bases in between. The germline CDR1 and CDR2 sequences are LNHDA and SQIVND (reference sequence).

CDR3 loop: CAWNGQGYQPQHF. In nucleotides, the CDR3 is TGTGCCTGGAACGGACAGGGGTATCAGCCCCAGCATTTT. This sequence joins TRBV30 and TRBJ1-5, with 9 bases aligning to TRBD1. The junction had 3 bases not matched to a gene; V was cut back by 4 bases and J by 5 bases. The CDR3 runs to 13 residues. Germline CDR1 and CDR2: GTSNPN and SVGIG (reference sequence).

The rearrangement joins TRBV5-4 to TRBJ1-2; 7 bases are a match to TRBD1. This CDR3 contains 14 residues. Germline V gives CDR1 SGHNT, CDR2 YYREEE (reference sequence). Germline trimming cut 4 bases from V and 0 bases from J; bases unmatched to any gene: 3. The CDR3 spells CASSDGTANYGYTF. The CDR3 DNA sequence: TGTGCCAGCAGCGATGGGACAGCTAACTATGGCTACACCTTC.

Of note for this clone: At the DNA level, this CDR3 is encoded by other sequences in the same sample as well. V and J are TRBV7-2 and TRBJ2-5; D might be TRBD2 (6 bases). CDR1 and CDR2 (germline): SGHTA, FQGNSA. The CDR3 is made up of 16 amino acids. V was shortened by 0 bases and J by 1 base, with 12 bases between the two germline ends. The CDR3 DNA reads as TGTGCCAGCAGCTTAGCTGGGCTAGCGTCCCAAGAGACCCAGTACTTC. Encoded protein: CASSLAGLASQETQYF.

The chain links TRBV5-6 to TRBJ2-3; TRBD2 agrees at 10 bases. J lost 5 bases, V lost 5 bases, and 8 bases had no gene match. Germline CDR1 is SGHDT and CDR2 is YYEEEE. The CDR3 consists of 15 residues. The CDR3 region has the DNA TGTGCCAGCAGGGTAACTAGCGGGGAGGGAGATACGCAGTATTTT. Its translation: CASRVTSGEGDTQYF.

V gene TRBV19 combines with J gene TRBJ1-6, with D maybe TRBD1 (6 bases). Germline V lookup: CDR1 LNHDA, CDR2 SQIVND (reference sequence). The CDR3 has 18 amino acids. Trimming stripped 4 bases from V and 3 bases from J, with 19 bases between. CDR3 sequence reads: CASSTGSTGLNYNSPLHF. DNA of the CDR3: TGTGCCAGTAGTACCGGATCGACAGGACTAAACTATAATTCACCCCTCCACTTT.

CDR3 region: CASGDRSYEQYF. The CDR3 DNA is TGTGCCAGCGGGGACAGGTCCTACGAGCAGTACTTC. The chain combines TRBV25-1 with TRBJ2-7; 8 bases are shared with TRBD1. The V gene's germline CDR1 is MGHDK and CDR2 SYGVNS. The V and J ends lost 8 bases and 1 base, in that order; junction bases with no gene match: 1. The CDR3 consists of 12 residues.

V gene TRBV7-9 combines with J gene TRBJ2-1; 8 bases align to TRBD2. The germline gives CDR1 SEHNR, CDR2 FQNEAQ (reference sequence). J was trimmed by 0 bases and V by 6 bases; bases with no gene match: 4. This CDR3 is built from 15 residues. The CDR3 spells CASRARGGSYNEQFF. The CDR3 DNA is TGTGCCAGCAGGGCCCGGGGGGGCTCCTACAATGAGCAGTTCTTC. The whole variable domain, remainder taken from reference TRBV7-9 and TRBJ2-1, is DTGVSQNPRHKITKRGQNVTFRCDPISEHNRLYWYRQTLGQGPEFLTYFQNEAQLEKSRLLSDRFSAERPKGSFSTLEIQRTEQGDSAMYLCASRARGGSYNEQFFGPGTRLTVL.

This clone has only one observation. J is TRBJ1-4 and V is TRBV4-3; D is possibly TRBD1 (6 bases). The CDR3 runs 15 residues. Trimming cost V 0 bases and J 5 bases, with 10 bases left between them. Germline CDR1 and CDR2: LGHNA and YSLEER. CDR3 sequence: CASSQDDRMNEKLFF. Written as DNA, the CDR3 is TGCGCCAGCAGCCAAGACGACAGGATGAATGAAAAACTGTTTTTT.

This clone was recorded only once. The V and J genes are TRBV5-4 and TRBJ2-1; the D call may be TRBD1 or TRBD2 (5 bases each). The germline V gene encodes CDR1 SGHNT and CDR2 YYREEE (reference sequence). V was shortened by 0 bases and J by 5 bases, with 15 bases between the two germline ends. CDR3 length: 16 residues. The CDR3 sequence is CASSLGGTLKDNEQFF. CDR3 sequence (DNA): TGTGCCAGCAGCTTGGGTGGGACCCTCAAGGACAATGAGCAGTTCTTC.

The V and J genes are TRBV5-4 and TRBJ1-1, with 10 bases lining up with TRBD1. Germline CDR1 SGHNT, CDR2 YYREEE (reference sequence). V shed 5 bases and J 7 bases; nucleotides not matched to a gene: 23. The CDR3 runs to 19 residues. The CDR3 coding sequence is TGTGCCAGCAGGCCCCCCCGACAGGGGGCCCAAGGAATGAGGATTGAAGCTTTCTTT. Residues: CASRPPRQGAQGMRIEAFF.

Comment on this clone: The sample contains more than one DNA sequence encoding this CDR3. The CDR3 bases are TGTGCCAGTAGTATTCGAGAAGGCTACGAGCAGTACTTC. Translation gives CASSIREGYEQYF. The chain links TRBV19 to TRBJ2-7; unclear D gene. The germline CDR1 and CDR2 sequences are LNHDA and SQIVND (reference sequence). Trimming pared 3 bases from V and 3 bases from J, leaving 9 bases between. This CDR3 is 13 amino acids long.

The CDR3 here is CSASLSVEAFF. The CDR3 DNA is TGCAGTGCTAGTTTGTCCGTTGAAGCTTTCTTT. This chain joins TRBV20-1 and TRBJ1-1; D is unresolved. V was cut by 3 bases and J by 7 bases, with 9 bases left in between. The CDR3 runs to 11 residues. Germline V gene lookup returns CDR1 DFQATT and CDR2 SNEGSKA (reference sequence).

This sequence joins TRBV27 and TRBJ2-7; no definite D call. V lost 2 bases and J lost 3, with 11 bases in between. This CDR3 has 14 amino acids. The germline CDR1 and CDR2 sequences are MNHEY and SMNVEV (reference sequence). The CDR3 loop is CASSLNGGDYEQYF. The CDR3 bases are TGTGCCAGCAGTTTAAATGGTGGGGACTACGAGCAGTACTTC.

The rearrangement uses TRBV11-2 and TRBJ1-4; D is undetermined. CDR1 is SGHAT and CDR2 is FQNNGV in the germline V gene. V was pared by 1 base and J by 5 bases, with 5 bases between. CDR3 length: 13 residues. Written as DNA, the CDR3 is TGTGCCAGCAGCTTAGCCCCAAATGAAAAACTGTTTTTT. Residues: CASSLAPNEKLFF. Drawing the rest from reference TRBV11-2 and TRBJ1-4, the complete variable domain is EAGVAQSPRYKIIEKRQSVAFWCNPISGHATLYWYQQILGQGPKLLIQFQNNGVVDDSQLPKDRFSAERLKGVDSTLKIQPAKLEDSAVYLCASSLAPNEKLFFGSGTQLSVL.

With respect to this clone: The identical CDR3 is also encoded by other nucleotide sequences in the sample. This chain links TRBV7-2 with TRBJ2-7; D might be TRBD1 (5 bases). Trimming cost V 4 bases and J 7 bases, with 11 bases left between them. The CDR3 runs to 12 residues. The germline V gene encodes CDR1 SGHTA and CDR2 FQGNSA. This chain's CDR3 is CASSSSGLEQYF. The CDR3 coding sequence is TGTGCCAGCAGCTCCTCAGGGTTAGAGCAGTACTTC. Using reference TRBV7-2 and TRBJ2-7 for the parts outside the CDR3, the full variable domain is GAGVSQSPSNKVTEKGKDVELRCDPISGHTALYWYRQSLGQGLEFLIYFQGNSAPDKSGLPSDRFSAERTGGSVSTLTIQRTQQEDSAVYLCASSSSGLEQYFGPGTRLTVT.

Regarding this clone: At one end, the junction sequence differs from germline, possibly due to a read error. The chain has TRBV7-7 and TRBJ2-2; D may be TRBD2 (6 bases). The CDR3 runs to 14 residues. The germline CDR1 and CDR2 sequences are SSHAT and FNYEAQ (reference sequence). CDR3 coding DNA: TGTGCTAGCAGCTTAGCGGAGGGGATCGGGGAGCTGTTTTTT. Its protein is CASSLAEGIGELFF.

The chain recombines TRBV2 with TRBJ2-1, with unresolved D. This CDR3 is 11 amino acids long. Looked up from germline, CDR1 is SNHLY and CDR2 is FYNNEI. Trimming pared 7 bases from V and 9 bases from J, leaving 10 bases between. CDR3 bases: TGTGCCAGCACAGTACTAATTGAGCAGTTCTTC. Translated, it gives CASTVLIEQFF.

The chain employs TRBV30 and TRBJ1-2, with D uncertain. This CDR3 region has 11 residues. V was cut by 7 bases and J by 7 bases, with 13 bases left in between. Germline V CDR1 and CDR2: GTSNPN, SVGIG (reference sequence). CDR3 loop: CAFSQSFGYTF. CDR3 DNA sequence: TGTGCCTTTTCTCAGTCGTTTGGCTACACCTTC.

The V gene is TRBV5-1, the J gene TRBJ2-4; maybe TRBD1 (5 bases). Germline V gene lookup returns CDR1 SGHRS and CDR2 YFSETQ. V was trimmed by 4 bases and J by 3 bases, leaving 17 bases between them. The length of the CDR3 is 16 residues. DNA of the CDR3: TGCGCCAGCAGCCTCTTAGGCAGGGCCAACAAAAACATTCAGTACTTC. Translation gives CASSLLGRANKNIQYF.

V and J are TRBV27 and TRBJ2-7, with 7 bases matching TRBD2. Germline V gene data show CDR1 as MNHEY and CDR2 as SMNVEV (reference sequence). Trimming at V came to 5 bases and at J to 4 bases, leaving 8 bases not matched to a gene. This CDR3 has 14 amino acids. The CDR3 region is CASSLNGGSYEQYF. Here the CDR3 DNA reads TGTGCCAGCAGTCTCAACGGGGGGTCTTACGAGCAGTACTTC.

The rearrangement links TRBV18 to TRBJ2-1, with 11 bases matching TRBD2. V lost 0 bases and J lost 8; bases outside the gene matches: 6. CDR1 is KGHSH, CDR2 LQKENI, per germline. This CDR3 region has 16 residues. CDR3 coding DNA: TGTGCCAGCTCACCACCCATAGCGGGGGGGCGCGATGAGCAGTTCTTC. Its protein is CASSPPIAGGRDEQFF.

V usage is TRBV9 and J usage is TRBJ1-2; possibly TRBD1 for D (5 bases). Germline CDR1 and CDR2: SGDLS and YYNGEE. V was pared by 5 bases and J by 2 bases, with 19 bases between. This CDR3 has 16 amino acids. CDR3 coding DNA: TGTGCCAGCAGTGGTAACACAAAGACAGCAAACTATGGCTACACCTTC. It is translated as CASSGNTKTANYGYTF.

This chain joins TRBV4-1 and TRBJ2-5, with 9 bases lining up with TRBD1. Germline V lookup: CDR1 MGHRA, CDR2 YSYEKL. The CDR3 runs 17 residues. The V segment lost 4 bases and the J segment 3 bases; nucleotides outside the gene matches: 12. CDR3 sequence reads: CASSPLPGGQGEETQYF. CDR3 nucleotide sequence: TGCGCCAGCAGCCCATTACCGGGGGGACAGGGAGAAGAGACCCAGTACTTC.

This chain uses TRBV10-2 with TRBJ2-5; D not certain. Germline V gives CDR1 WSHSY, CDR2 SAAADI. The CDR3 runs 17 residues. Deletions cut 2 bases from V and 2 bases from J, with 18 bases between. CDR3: CASSEKGRPGLQETQYF. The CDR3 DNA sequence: TGCGCCAGCAGTGAGAAGGGCAGGCCAGGCCTGCAAGAGACCCAGTACTTC.

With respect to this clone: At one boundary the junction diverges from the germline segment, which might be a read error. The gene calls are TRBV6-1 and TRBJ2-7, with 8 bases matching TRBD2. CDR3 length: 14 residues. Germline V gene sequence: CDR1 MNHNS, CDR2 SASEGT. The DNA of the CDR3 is TGTGCCAGCAGTGAAGGGGCCAGTGGGGGACTAGTGTTATTC. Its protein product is CASSEGASGGLVLF.

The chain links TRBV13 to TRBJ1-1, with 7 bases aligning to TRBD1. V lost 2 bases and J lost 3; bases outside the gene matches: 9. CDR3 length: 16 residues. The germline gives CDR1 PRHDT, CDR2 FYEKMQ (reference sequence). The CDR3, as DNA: TGTGCCAGCAGCTTACAGGAGGTACAGGGGTACACTGAAGCTTTCTTT. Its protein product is CASSLQEVQGYTEAFF. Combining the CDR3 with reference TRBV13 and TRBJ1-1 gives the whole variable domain AAGVIQSPRHLIKEKRETATLKCYPIPRHDTVYWYQQGPGQDPQFLISFYEKMQSDKGSIPDRFSAQQFSDYHSELNMSSLELGDSALYFCASSLQEVQGYTEAFFGQGTRLTVV.

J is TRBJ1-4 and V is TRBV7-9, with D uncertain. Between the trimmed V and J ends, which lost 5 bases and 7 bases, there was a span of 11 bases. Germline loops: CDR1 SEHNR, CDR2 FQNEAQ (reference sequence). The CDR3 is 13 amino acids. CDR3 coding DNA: TGTGCCAGCAGCCCCTCGTTGGGTGAAAAACTGTTTTTT. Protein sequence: CASSPSLGEKLFF.

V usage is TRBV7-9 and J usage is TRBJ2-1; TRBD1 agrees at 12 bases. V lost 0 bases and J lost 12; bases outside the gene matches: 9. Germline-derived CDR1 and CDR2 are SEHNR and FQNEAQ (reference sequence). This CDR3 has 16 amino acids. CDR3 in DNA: TGTGCCAGCAGCTTAGCCGGGACAGGGGGCGTAGGAGGGCAGTTCTTC. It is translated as CASSLAGTGGVGGQFF.

This CDR3 is CASSASAQGAGELFF. The CDR3 nucleotides read TGTGCCAGCAGCGCCTCGGCACAGGGCGCCGGGGAGCTGTTTTTT. The chain links TRBV7-2 to TRBJ2-2; possibly TRBD1 for D (6 bases). The germline gives CDR1 SGHTA, CDR2 FQGNSA. There are 15 residues in the CDR3. Between the trimmed V and J ends, which lost 5 bases and 6 bases, there was a span of 16 bases.

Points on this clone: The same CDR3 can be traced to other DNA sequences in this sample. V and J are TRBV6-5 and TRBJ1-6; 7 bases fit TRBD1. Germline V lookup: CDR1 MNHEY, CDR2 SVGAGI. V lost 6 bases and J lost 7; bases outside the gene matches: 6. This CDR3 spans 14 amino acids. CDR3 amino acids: CASSRQGRNSPLHF. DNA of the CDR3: TGTGCCAGCAGCAGACAGGGACGGAATTCACCCCTCCACTTT.